A selection of T cell receptor beta chains follows, all from one sample in a study of beta chain features in type 1 diabetes. Here immunoSEQ multiplex PCR was the method, and the copy in TCRdb shows in-frame clones only, minus some. The sample holds under 90,000 clones, 30% to 40% seen once. Source material: stem cell memory CD4+ T cells from blood. Receptor source: a young woman in good health. The CDR3 runs from the conserved cysteine through the conserved F or W. Size is stated for part of the rows, as once, few or many counts, or as a class when the clone is expanded.

v_call clone_size cdr3_aa
TRBV9 . CASSVGTGGFSTDTQYF
TRBV5-1 . CASSLAGGTNYGYTF
TRBV11-2 . CASGPYEQYF
TRBV18 few CASSPRLGEPGQGHNEQFF
TRBV4-3 few CASSQDSRTSINNEQFF
TRBV2 . CASSDSAYSYEQYF
TRBV25-1 . CASSDYGPGGITNEQFF
TRBV5-1 . CASSSRQGSYEQYF
TRBV15 . CATSGRLAGAGEQYF
TRBV7-9 many CASSLGQGLREQYF
TRBV7-2 few CASSSGLAGGETQYF
TRBV30 few CAWRRPGGVGYGYTF
TRBV11-3 . CATRSGGGTDTQYF
TRBV2 . CASTQPGGQETQYF
TRBV18 . CASSHVAIAGGQLAKNIQYF
TRBV10-3 . CAISDGTGATYEQYF
TRBV7-3 . CASSLNRGGTDTQYF
TRBV5-1 . CASSLVASGGAETQYF
TRBV30 . CAYRGSPDTQYF
TRBV5-6 few CASSSFLDEQFF
TRBV11-3 . CASSLQGSGGDTQYF
TRBV11-2 . CASSFKGSREDQPQHF
TRBV18 . CASSLGTGGYGYTF
TRBV6-5 few CASSPGTGYGYTF
TRBV19 . CASSPRPTSGYYNEQFF
TRBV11-2 . CASSHFEGYGYTF
TRBV4-3 many CASSPGAQETQYF
TRBV7-6 . CASSPNRGTGELFF
TRBV10-3 few CAISIAMGEGNEQFF
TRBV18 . CASSLTGATASREQYF
TRBV19 . CASSMGGWNTEAFF
TRBV6-1 few CASPVTEGGYNEQFF
TRBV7-2 . CASSLGQQGHYGYTF
TRBV11-2 . CASSSIAGGTKRKTQYF
TRBV6-6 . CASSTAGGAYNEQFF
TRBV19 . CATGESSYNSPLHF
TRBV7-9 . CASSGQGDGTDTQYF
TRBV7-6 . CASSPAPGQGYGYTF
TRBV5-6 . CASSPRWLAGLPDTQYF
TRBV2 . CASSVQGGVETQYF
TRBV6-5 . CASSHRGSGVNEQFF
TRBV5-1 . CASSLAPVSNSPLHF
TRBV19 . CASSRRGTDEQYF
TRBV15 few CATSRDSGEGETQYF
TRBV4-2 . CASSQEGGLANTGELFF
TRBV30 once CAWSTPLTSTDTQYF
TRBV5-1 . CASSLAVEGGNEQFF
TRBV5-1 . CASRSREQETQYF
TRBV30 . CAWRTPSGGYEQYF
TRBV7-9 few CASSLQAHLHEQYF
TRBV4-1 few CASSQPRQGRGEQYF
TRBV2 few CASNMVLGNEQFF